This paragraph reports one TCR beta chain. This clonotype was seen only a few times. Its recognized antigen is unknown. A read error may account for a junction end that differs from germline. This sample was included in a study of CD8+CD57+ T cells in acquired aplastic anemia (dated by TCRdb to 2017 to 2018). Regarding the complete study: A mean of around 3.2 ug of DNA, ranging from 0.2 to 27.4 ug, was extracted from sorted CD4+ and CD8+ cells. A CD8+CD57+ expansion meant a frequency higher than the mean frequency seen in healthy subjects. Study-wide conclusions, independent of this receptor: Between patients and healthy controls, no significant difference in CD8+ Simpson's diversity was found (P=0.060). Around 27 CD8+ CDR3 sequences were found in both patients and controls but appeared to be highly expressed in patients and within the immunodominant clones of the patients.

Flow cytometry had shown CD8+CD57+ cell expansion in the patients selected for sequencing. All patients had severe acquired aplastic anemia diagnosed by International Study of Aplastic Anemia and Agranulocytosis and Camitta criteria. At the time blood was sampled, none of the patients had received any therapy. In the study, sorted CD4+ and CD8+ blood T cells from patients with severe aplastic anemia and from healthy subjects underwent deep sequencing of TCR repertoires. Patients were enrolled under clinicaltrials.gov protocols 00001620, 01623167, 00001397, 00071045, 00081523 and 00961064 in the USA. Ficoll-Paque density gradient centrifugation was used to isolate peripheral blood mononuclear cells. Before DNA was extracted, CD4+ and CD8+ T cells were sorted using either FACS or magnetic beads. Looking up the germline V gene yields CDR1 SGHRS and CDR2 YFSETQ. Taken from cysteine to phenylalanine, the CDR3 has 13 residues. The entry retains the CDR3 DNA only, 39 bases that are in frame from base 1.

Genomic DNA was used as template for profiling of TCR beta VDJ combinations and CDR3 sequences. An Illumina HiSeq 2000 was the platform used for TCR repertoire sequencing. The study's own analysis went as follows. Repertoire assessment relied on Simpson's diversity index, CDR3 size and DJ length profiles, and TRBV/TRBJ rearrangement plots. Whichever DNA sequence was most abundant in the deep sequencing data was defined as the immunodominant clone. CDR3 amino acid sequences were screened for sharing across subjects and compared with published repertoires and the VDJdb database. The public reads were quality trimmed at Q25 with fastp and then assembled into clones with MiXCR by TCRdb, keeping productive beta chains. Under each unique CDR3 protein, matching rows form one entry showing the most common genes and DNA. These V and J calls derive from TCRdb rather than the authors' analysis. The sample table lists a few hundred thousand distinct CDR3 sequences, approximately 86% of them with a count of one. The ten largest account for 40% to 50% of the sample.

Sequenced input: sorted CD4+, CD8+, or CD8+CD57+ T cells (not recorded which) from PBMCs. This receptor chain uses TRBV5-1 and TRBJ2-3; the D gene assignment is ambiguous. The clonotype comes from a human donor with aplastic anemia. The sequence in DNA is TGTGCCAGCAGCTCCGACAGCACAGATACGCAGTATTTT. Its protein reads: CASSSDSTDTQYF.